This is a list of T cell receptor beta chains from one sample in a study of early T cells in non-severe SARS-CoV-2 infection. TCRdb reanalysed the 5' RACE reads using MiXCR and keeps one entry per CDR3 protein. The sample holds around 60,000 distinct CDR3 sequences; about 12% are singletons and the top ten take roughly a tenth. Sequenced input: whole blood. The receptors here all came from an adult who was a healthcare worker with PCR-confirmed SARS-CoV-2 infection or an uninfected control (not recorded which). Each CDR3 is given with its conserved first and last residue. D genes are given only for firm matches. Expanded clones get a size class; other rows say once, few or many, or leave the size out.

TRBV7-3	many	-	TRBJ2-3	CASSPTGLGGSDTQYF	TGTGCCAGCAGCCCGACGGGACTGGGAGGTTCAGATACGCAGTATTTT
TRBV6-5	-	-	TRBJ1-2	CASSPGGPYYGYTF	TGTGCCAGCAGTCCGGGGGGGCCTTACTATGGCTACACCTTC
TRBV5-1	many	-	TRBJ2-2	CASSLLTPSNTGELFF	TGCGCCAGCAGCTTGTTAACACCGTCGAACACCGGGGAGCTGTTTTTT
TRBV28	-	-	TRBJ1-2	CASRVWGYGYTF	TGTGCCAGCAGGGTGTGGGGCTATGGCTACACCTTC
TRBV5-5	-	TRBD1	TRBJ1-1	CASSLGTGNTEAFF	TGTGCCAGCAGTTTAGGGACAGGAAACACTGAAGCTTTCTTT
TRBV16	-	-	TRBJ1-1	CASSRGGATEAFF	TGTGCCAGCAGCCGAGGGGGGGCGACTGAAGCTTTCTTT
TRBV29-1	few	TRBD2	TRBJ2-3	CSVEGSRGRTTSGSRTDTQYF	TGCAGCGTTGAGGGCTCCCGGGGTCGTACAACTAGCGGGAGTCGCACAGATACGCAGTATTTT
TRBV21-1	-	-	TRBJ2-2	CASSKGSGTGDAGELFF	TGTGCCAGCAGCAAAGGTTCCGGGACAGGGGACGCCGGGGAGCTGTTTTTT
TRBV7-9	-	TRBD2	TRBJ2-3	CASSDSGGATDTQYF	TGTGCCAGCAGCGACAGCGGGGGGGCCACAGATACGCAGTATTTT
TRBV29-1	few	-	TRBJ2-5	CSVEVGETQYF	TGCAGCGTTGAAGTTGGGGAGACCCAGTACTTC
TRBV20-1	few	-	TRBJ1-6	CSARGGRGQDNSPLHF	TGCAGTGCTAGAGGGGGGAGGGGTCAAGATAATTCACCCCTCCACTTT
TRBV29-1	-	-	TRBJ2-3	CSIDHRVPDTQYF	TGCAGCATTGACCACAGGGTCCCAGATACGCAGTATTTT
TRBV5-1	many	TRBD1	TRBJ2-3	CASSSSLGQGENTDTQYF	TGCGCCAGCAGCTCCAGCTTAGGACAGGGTGAAAACACAGATACGCAGTATTTT
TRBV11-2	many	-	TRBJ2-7	CASSYSGPSYEQYF	TGTGCCAGCAGCTACTCGGGACCTTCCTACGAGCAGTACTTC
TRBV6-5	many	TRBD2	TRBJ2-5	CASSRGLAGRETQYF	TGTGCCAGCAGCCGCGGACTAGCGGGAAGAGAGACCCAGTACTTC
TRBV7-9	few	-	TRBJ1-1	CASSLIGVNTEAFF	TGTGCCAGCAGCTTAATTGGAGTAAACACTGAAGCTTTCTTT
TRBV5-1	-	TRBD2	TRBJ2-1	CASSLPGGSNEQFF	TGCGCCAGCAGCTTACCGGGAGGTAGTAATGAGCAGTTCTTC
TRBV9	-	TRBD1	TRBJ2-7	CASSAGTGYEQYF	TGTGCCAGCAGCGCCGGGACAGGCTACGAGCAGTACTTC
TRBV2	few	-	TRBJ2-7	CASRRDGSYEQYF	TGTGCCAGCCGCCGGGACGGCTCCTACGAGCAGTACTTC
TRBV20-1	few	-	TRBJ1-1	CSLKQGLGRSTEAFF	TGCAGTTTAAAACAGGGTTTAGGGCGGTCCACTGAAGCTTTCTTT
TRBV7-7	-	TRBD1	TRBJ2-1	CASSLDVGTAANNEQFF	TGTGCTAGCAGCTTAGATGTAGGGACAGCAGCCAACAATGAGCAGTTCTTC
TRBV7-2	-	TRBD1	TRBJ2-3	CASSSGRQGDTQYF	TGTGCCAGCAGCTCCGGCCGACAGGGAGATACGCAGTATTTT
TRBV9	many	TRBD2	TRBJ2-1	CASSGSGVSYNEQFF	TGTGCCAGCAGCGGCAGCGGGGTCTCCTACAATGAGCAGTTCTTC
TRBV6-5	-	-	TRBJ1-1	CASSRLSEAFF	TGTGCCAGCAGTCGGTTGTCTGAAGCTTTCTTT
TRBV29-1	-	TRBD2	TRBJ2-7	CSVEGVRAGGPYEQYF	TGCAGCGTTGAAGGGGTGAGAGCGGGAGGACCCTACGAGCAGTACTTC
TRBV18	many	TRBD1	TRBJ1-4	CASSPLDRAEKLFF	TGTGCCAGCTCACCTTTGGACAGGGCTGAAAAACTGTTTTTT
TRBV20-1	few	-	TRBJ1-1	CSAHRQGGTEAFF	TGCAGTGCTCACCGGCAGGGCGGGACTGAAGCTTTCTTT
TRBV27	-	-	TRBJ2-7	CASSLSWTAGEQYF	TGTGCCAGCAGTTTATCGTGGACGGCGGGCGAGCAGTACTTC
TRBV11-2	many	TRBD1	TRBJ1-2	CASRGQGGYGYTF	TGTGCCAGCAGAGGACAGGGCGGCTATGGCTACACCTTC
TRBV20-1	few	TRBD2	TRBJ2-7	CSANPLHLAGGFYEQYF	TGCAGTGCTAATCCTCTTCACCTAGCGGGAGGGTTCTACGAGCAGTACTTC
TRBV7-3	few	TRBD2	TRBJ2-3	CASSETSGTFDTQYF	TGTGCCAGCAGCGAAACTAGCGGGACCTTTGATACGCAGTATTTT
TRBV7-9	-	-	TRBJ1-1	CASSLDTWGYTEAFF	TGTGCCAGCAGCTTGGATACTTGGGGGTACACTGAAGCTTTCTTT
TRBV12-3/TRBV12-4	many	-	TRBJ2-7	CASSSLYEQYF	TGTGCCAGCAGTTCCTTGTACGAGCAGTACTTC
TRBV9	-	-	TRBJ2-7	CASSVGGESYEQYF	TGTGCCAGCAGCGTAGGGGGCGAATCCTACGAGCAGTACTTC
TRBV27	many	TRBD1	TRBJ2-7	CASSPRTGGNSYEQYF	TGTGCCAGCAGCCCCCGGACAGGGGGGAACTCCTACGAGCAGTACTTC